The T cell receptor (beta chain) under discussion was sequenced for a study of regulatory T cells in long-lasting Graves disease (dated by TCRdb to about 2021). Study-wide context: Newly diagnosed Graves' disease patients had taken antithyroid drugs for less than 3 months. The study took place in China and was registered as a clinical trial. A total of approximately 35 samples underwent TCR sequencing: roughly 13 from persistent and approximately 20 from newly diagnosed Graves' disease patients. Peripheral blood TCR sequencing and RNA sequencing compared persistent Graves' disease patients with newly diagnosed Graves' disease patients.

Study-level results and caveats: The study examined only peripheral blood because the primary lesion, thyroid tissue, could not be accessed. Sequencing and analysis were restricted to the TCR beta chain. The authors acknowledged the small sample size as a limitation that may reduce accuracy. Preferential use of TRBV28, TRBJ1-2 and TRBJ2-5 was observed in persistent disease, whereas TRBV20-1 and TRBJ2-1 were favored in newly diagnosed disease. Lower TCR Shannon entropy and fewer highly expanded clones were observed in persistent Graves' disease patients than in newly diagnosed patients, which suggested clonal expansion. More public clonotypes were shared among persistent patients (under 3,000) than among newly diagnosed patients (more than 900).

The library was built by means of multiplex PCR. Sequencing used an Illumina HiSeq 4000. iRepertoire HTBI primers and Arm-PCR amplification of CDR3 regions were used to construct TCR beta libraries. Before sequencing, the PCR products underwent gel purification. In the original analysis: A total of roughly 58 TRBV and 14 TRBJ segments were identified across samples and were used for gene usage analysis of CDR3 amino acid clonotypes. Filtered high-quality paired reads were merged into contigs using COPE and FqMerger. BLAST was used to align contigs to IMGT TRBV, TRBD and TRBJ reference genes, with CDR3 defined following IMGT. Any clonotype with a frequency above 0.1% was classified as a highly expanded clone. Shannon entropy was used to measure repertoire diversity, and the Gini coefficient was used to measure V-J evenness. A clonotype was considered public if more than one individual shared it. The public reads were run again by TCRdb, first through fastp at Q25 and then through MiXCR, and only productive beta chains were kept. Every CDR3 protein is listed once, alongside the most common genes and DNA of its rows. TCRdb's processing, not the study's, gives the V and J calls here. The sample profile shows around 420,000 distinct CDR3 sequences; roughly a sixth of them were found once. About 20% of the sample goes to the ten largest clones.

The meaning of the sample's time point label: newly diagnosed GD, antithyroid drugs for less than 3 months. For both TCR sequencing and RNA sequencing, RNA was extracted from PBMCs using TRIzol. Graves' disease was diagnosed according to American Thyroid Association guidelines. The patients came from an endocrinology department in Xi'an, China. From each patient, around 9 milliliters of peripheral blood was collected into an EDTA anticoagulant tube. PBMCs were isolated by Ficoll Paque Plus density gradient separation without further T cell sorting. RNA quality was checked with an Agilent 2100 Bioanalyzer and agarose gel, and concentration with a NanoDrop 2000. This clonotype was counted once. Its specific antigen is unknown. Base-call qualities are not available, and no considerably larger clone is one nucleotide away. Evidence from one read is weak. Taken from cysteine to phenylalanine, the CDR3 has 14 residues. Just the 42-base CDR3 DNA is kept, in frame starting at base 1. For CDR1 and CDR2, the germline V gene lists SNHLY and FYNNEI. Trimming takes 6 bases from V and 2 bases from J, and the germline ends sit 10 bases apart.

The sequence was obtained from a female donor with Graves disease. Recombination linked TRBV2 to TRBJ2-2; a tentative D match to TRBD2 spans 5 bases. Sequenced here: peripheral blood mononuclear cells (PBMCs), sampled at new diagnosis, from a patient treated with antithyroid drugs. The CDR3 region: CASRAETNTGELFF. In nucleotides, the sequence is TGTGCCAGCAGAGCGGAAACTAACACCGGGGAGCTGTTTTTT.